Listed below are T cell receptor beta chains from one sample, sequenced in a study of CD8 T cells in Susac syndrome. TCRdb processed the immunoSEQ multiplex PCR reads anew with MiXCR; each CDR3 protein has one entry. The sample gives more than 250,000 distinct CDR3 sequences, 92% of which show up once; roughly 0.064% is in the top ten. The specimen was CD4+ T cells from PBMCs. These receptors all come from a human donor with multiple sclerosis. CDR3s include the opening cysteine and the closing phenylalanine or tryptophan. The D gene is left open where the match is weak. Some rows mark clone size as missing; the rest say once, few, many or name a class of expanded clone.

>TRBV9|.|TRBJ2-3|.
TGTGCCAGCAGCGTAGGGCCGGGGGGCGATACGCAGTATTTT
CASSVGPGGDTQYF
>TRBV7-2|.|TRBJ1-1|.
TGTGCCAGCAGCTTATACAGGGTAGTCACTGAAGCTTTCTTT
CASSLYRVVTEAFF
>TRBV9|.|TRBJ2-5|.
TGTGCCAGCAGCCAGGTCGGTCAGGCGGAGACCCAGTACTTC
CASSQVGQAETQYF
>TRBV12-3/TRBV12-4|.|TRBJ2-2|.
TGTGCCAGCAGGATGGGGTGGGGTTTTCCCGGGGAGCTGTTTTTT
CASRMGWGFPGELFF
>TRBV20-1|once|TRBJ2-7|.
TGCAGTGCTAGTCGACAATCCTACGAGCAGTACTTC
CSASRQSYEQYF
>TRBV14|.|TRBJ2-1|TRBD2
TGTGCCAGCAGCGCTACTGGGACTAGCGGGGACTCCTACAATGAGCAGTTCTTC
CASSATGTSGDSYNEQFF
>TRBV5-1|.|TRBJ2-5|TRBD2
TGCGCCAGCGCCAGTCGGGGGGGGAGAGAGACCCAGTACTTC
CASASRGGRETQYF
>TRBV12-3/TRBV12-4|.|TRBJ2-3|TRBD2
TGTGCCAGCAGTTTGAGCGGGGCGGGGGATACGCAGTATTTT
CASSLSGAGDTQYF
>TRBV27|.|TRBJ1-1|.
TGTGCCAGCAGACCCTATGACAGGATGAACACTGAAGCTTTCTTT
CASRPYDRMNTEAFF
>TRBV5-1|.|TRBJ2-7|.
TGCGCCAGCGCCCTGGGGCTGACAGGTCCCCCCTACGAGCAGTACTTC
CASALGLTGPPYEQYF
>TRBV5-1|once|TRBJ2-1|.
TGCGCCAGCAGCTCCTGGACGTCCGGGCCCAATGAGCAGTTCTTC
CASSSWTSGPNEQFF
>TRBV29-1|.|TRBJ2-1|.
TGCAGCGTTGAGGGGGGGGCCGCGGAGCAGTTCTTC
CSVEGGAAEQFF
>TRBV29-1|.|TRBJ1-4|.
TGCAGCGTTGTCTCGTGGGGGACATCCCATGAAAAACTGTTTTTT
CSVVSWGTSHEKLFF
>TRBV7-2|once|TRBJ1-3|.
TGTGCCAGCAGCTTTCACAGGGACCCCTCTGGAAACACCATATATTTT
CASSFHRDPSGNTIYF
>TRBV20-1|.|TRBJ2-2|.
TGCAGTGCTAGAGATTTCGGGGGAAGTAGGACCGGGGAGCTGTTTTTT
CSARDFGGSRTGELFF
>TRBV7-2|.|TRBJ1-2|TRBD1
TGTGCCAGCAGCTCGGGACAGGTTCGAGGCAATGGCTACACCTTC
CASSSGQVRGNGYTF
>TRBV15|.|TRBJ1-2|.
TGTGCCACCAGCAAAGCCGCGTTGGGAGCTAACTATGGCTACACCTTC
CATSKAALGANYGYTF
>TRBV20-1|.|TRBJ2-1|TRBD2
TGCAGTGTAACTAGCGGGAGTTTCGGGGAGCAGTTCTTC
CSVTSGSFGEQFF
>TRBV7-2|.|TRBJ1-6|TRBD1
TGTGCCAGCACCTCAGGACAGGGAAGATTGAATTCACCCCTCCACTTT
CASTSGQGRLNSPLHF
>TRBV19|.|TRBJ2-1|TRBD1
TGTGCCAGTAATGACAGGGGGCCGGAGAATGAGCAGTTCTTC
CASNDRGPENEQFF
>TRBV18|.|TRBJ1-1|.
TGTGCCAGCTCACGAACCCCATCGGACAGTGAAGCTTTCTTT
CASSRTPSDSEAFF
>TRBV7-9|.|TRBJ1-2|.
TGTGCCAGCAGCACCTCCGGGGGAGGCTACACCTTC
CASSTSGGGYTF
>TRBV6-5|.|TRBJ2-3|TRBD1
TGTGCCAGCAGTTTACTAGGGACAGGGTCCACAGATACGCAGTATTTT
CASSLLGTGSTDTQYF
>TRBV7-2|.|TRBJ2-5|.
TGTGCCAGCAGCTTAAGCGGGACAAACCAAGAGACCCAGTACTTC
CASSLSGTNQETQYF
>TRBV19|.|TRBJ2-5|TRBD2
TGTGCCAGTAGCCCGGGGGGGCAAAGAAAAGAGACCCAGTACTTC
CASSPGGQRKETQYF
>TRBV20-1|.|TRBJ1-1|TRBD1
TGCAGTGCTAGAGATCCTACAGGGGGAAAACCTGAAGCTTTCTTT
CSARDPTGGKPEAFF
>TRBV6-4|.|TRBJ1-2|TRBD1
TGTGCCAGCAGTGCCGAGTACGGGACAGTCGGCTACACCTTC
CASSAEYGTVGYTF
>TRBV29-1|.|TRBJ1-1|TRBD1
TGCAGCGCCGCCTCGACAGGGGGCCCTGAAGCTTTCTTT
CSAASTGGPEAFF
>TRBV3-1|few|TRBJ1-1|.
TGTGCCAGCAGCCAAGCTGGGTGGGTACTAGGCGGTGAAGCTTTCTTT
CASSQAGWVLGGEAFF
>TRBV20-1|.|TRBJ1-1|.
TGCAGTGCTCGCGACGTTGAAGCTTTCTTT
CSARDVEAFF
>TRBV11-2|once|TRBJ2-1|.
TGTGCCAGCGGAGCGGCTAGCTCCTACAATGAGCAGTTCTTC
CASGAASSYNEQFF
>TRBV3-1|.|TRBJ2-7|.
TGTGCCAGCAGCCGACGGGACGAGCAGTACTTC
CASSRRDEQYF
>TRBV5-4|few|TRBJ1-6|TRBD1
TGTGCCAGCAGCCTAAGGACAGGAGCTAATTCCCCCCTCCACTTT
CASSLRTGANSPLHF
>TRBV18|few|TRBJ2-5|.
TGTGCCAGCTCATGGCAAGAGACCCAGTACTTC
CASSWQETQYF
>TRBV20-1|once|TRBJ1-2|.
TGCAGTGCTAGGTCGACAGCCGATTATATTTATGGCTACACCTTC
CSARSTADYIYGYTF
>TRBV18|.|TRBJ2-1|TRBD2
TGTGCCAGCTCGCCGACTAGCGGGTCAATCTACAATGAGCAGTTCTTC
CASSPTSGSIYNEQFF
>TRBV30|.|TRBJ1-2|TRBD1
TGTGCCTGGAGCAGAACCGGGACAGGGGACCTGAAATATGGCTACACCTTC
CAWSRTGTGDLKYGYTF
>TRBV7-9|.|TRBJ2-7|TRBD1
TGTGCCAGCGGCCGGGACAGGGACTACGAGCAGTACTTC
CASGRDRDYEQYF
>TRBV5-1|.|TRBJ2-5|.
TGCGCCAGCAGCTTGGGGCCCAAAGAGACCCAGTACTTC
CASSLGPKETQYF
>TRBV20-1|.|TRBJ2-4|.
TGCAGTGCCCCCCAGTCGCGAGCCAAAAACATTCAGTACTTC
CSAPQSRAKNIQYF
>TRBV27|.|TRBJ1-1|.
TGTGCCAGCAGTCCAGGGAGACACACTGAAGCTTTCTTT
CASSPGRHTEAFF
>TRBV3-1|.|TRBJ1-1|.
TGTGCCAGCAGCCAAGGCGAGAGAGGGGAGAACACTGAAGCTTTCTTT
CASSQGERGENTEAFF
>TRBV20-1|once|TRBJ2-2|.
TGCAGTGCTAGGGGTCGGTCTAGCTCCACCGGGGAGCTGTTTTTT
CSARGRSSSTGELFF
>TRBV12-3/TRBV12-4|.|TRBJ2-7|.
TGTGCCAGCAGACCCGCGGGCAGGGGCCCTTACGAGCAGTACTTC
CASRPAGRGPYEQYF
>TRBV11-2|.|TRBJ1-1|.
TGTGCCAGCAGCTTCAACTTGAACACTGAAGCTTTCTTT
CASSFNLNTEAFF
>TRBV19|.|TRBJ2-1|TRBD2
TGTGCCAGTAGTATAGGAGCGGGAACGGGAGTTGCTAATGAGCAGTTCTTC
CASSIGAGTGVANEQFF
>TRBV25-1|.|TRBJ1-1|TRBD1
TGTGCCAGCAGTGGGGGACAGTCTCTCACTGAAGCTTTCTTT
CASSGGQSLTEAFF
>TRBV30|.|TRBJ1-1|.
TGTGCCTGGGACCAGAAGGCTGGCTTCGCTGAAGCTTTCTTT
CAWDQKAGFAEAFF
>TRBV10-3|.|TRBJ1-2|TRBD1
TGTGCCATCAGCGTCCCGGGACAGGGAGACTATGGCTACACCTTC
CAISVPGQGDYGYTF
>TRBV4-2|.|TRBJ1-2|.
TGTGCCAGCAGCCTAGTCCGCTCACGAGGCTACACCTTC
CASSLVRSRGYTF